The clone carrying this T cell receptor (beta chain) came up many times. Its antigen remains unknown. Preparation of the TCRbeta library used unique molecular identifiers. In TCRdb, the PCR reads were re-called with MiXCR into one record per CDR3 protein. The sample holds roughly 180,000 distinct CDR3 sequences, around 10% seen once. This entry belongs to a study of T-cell reconstitution after alpha-beta-depleted transplantation in children. Findings and limits, study-wide: Reportedly, alpha-beta T cells present about two months post-transplant originated from several hundred expanded clones of graft origin.

Germline values: CDR1 KGHDR, CDR2 SFDVKD. V shed 5 bases and J shed 6 bases, with 11 bases lying between them. The CDR3 runs to 13 residues. The rearrangement uses TRBV24-1 and TRBJ2-3; no clear D. This material consisted of PBMCs, taken before TCRalphabeta/CD19-depleted stem cell transplant. The source is a boy aged 2 to 10 with acute myeloid leukemia, due to receive a stem cell transplant. The CDR3: CATSATGFDTQYF. In DNA form, the CDR3 reads TGTGCCACCAGTGCAACGGGTTTCGATACGCAGTATTTT.